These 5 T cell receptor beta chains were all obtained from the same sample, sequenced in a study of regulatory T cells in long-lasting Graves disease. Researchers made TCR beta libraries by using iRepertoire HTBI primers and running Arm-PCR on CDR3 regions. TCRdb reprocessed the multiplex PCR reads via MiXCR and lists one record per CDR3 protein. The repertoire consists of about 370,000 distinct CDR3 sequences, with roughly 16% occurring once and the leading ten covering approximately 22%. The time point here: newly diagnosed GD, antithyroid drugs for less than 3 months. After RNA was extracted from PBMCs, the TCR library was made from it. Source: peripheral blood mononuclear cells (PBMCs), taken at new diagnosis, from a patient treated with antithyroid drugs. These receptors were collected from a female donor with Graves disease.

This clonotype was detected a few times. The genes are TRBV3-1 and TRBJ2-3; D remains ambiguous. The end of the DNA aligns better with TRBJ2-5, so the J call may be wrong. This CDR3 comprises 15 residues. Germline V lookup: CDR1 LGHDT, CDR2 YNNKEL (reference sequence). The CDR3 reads CASSPQAARGETQYF. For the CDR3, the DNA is TGTGCCAGCAGCCCGCAGGCGGCTAGAGGAGAGACCCAGTACTTC.

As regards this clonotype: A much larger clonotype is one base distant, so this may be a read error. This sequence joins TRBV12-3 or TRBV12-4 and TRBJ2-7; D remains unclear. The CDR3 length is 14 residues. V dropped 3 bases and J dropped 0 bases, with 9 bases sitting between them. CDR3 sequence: CASSLRWGSYEQYF. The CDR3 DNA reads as TGTGCCAGCAGTTTGAGGTGGGGCTCCTACGAGCAGTACTTC.

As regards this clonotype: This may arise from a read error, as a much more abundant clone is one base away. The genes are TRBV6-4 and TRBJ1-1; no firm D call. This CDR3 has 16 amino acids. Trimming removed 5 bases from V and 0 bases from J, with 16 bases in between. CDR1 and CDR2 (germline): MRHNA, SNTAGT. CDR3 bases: TGTGCCAGCAGTTATCCGGGGTTTCATGTGAACACTGAAGCTTTCTTT. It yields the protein CASSYPGFHVNTEAFF.

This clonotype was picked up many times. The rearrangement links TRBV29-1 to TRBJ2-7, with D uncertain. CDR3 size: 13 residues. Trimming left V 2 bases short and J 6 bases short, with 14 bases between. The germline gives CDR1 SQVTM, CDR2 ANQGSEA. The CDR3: CSVERPGLIEQYF. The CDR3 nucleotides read TGCAGCGTTGAAAGGCCTGGGTTGATCGAGCAGTACTTC.

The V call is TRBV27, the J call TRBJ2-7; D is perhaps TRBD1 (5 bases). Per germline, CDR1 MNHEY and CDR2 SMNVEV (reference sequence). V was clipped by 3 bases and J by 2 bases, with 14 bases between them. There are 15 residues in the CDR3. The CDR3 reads CASSFVQGTTYEQYF. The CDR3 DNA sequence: TGTGCCAGCAGTTTCGTTCAGGGAACCACCTACGAGCAGTACTTC.